This T cell receptor beta chain was found in a study of blood T cell repertoires in COVID-19. The CDR3 consists of 13 residues. CDR1 MNHGY and CDR2 SAAAGT come from the germline V gene. Trimming cost V 6 bases and J 7 bases; bases outside gene matches: 6. The repertoire was sequenced with immunoSEQ multiplex PCR; TCRdb's copy has only in-frame clones and lacks some. The data contain a few hundred thousand clones, roughly 90% of them seen just once; the ten biggest clones take up around 0.92%. The chain couples TRBV6-8 to TRBJ2-1; 7 positions match TRBD2. The clonotype was recovered from a woman aged 25 to 39 who had been exposed to COVID-19. The specimen sequenced was PBMCs or T cells enriched from blood (not recorded which). The CDR3 protein is CASSPAAGNEQFF. CDR3 DNA: TGTGCCAGCAGCCCTGCAGCGGGAAATGAGCAGTTCTTC.